The 17 T cell receptor beta chains given below trace back to one sample, sequenced in a study of blood T cells in healthy people across ages. Next came a second PCR, run for roughly 6 to 11 cycles, which used a sample-barcoded 5' primer along with a J-beta primer mix. TCRdb analysed the 5' RACE reads with MiXCR anew, one entry per CDR3 protein. Seen here are 700,000 to 950,000 distinct CDR3 sequences, over 45% observed once, and the top ten hold approximately 21%. The sample was blood. The receptors originated from a man aged 25-40 years in good health.

The CDR3, as DNA: TGTGCCAGCAGTGAACTGGTAAACGGCGAGCAGTACTTC. It specifies CASSELVNGEQYF. This chain joins TRBV2 and TRBJ2-5; D not certain. The J call may be mistaken, given a closer DNA end match to TRBJ2-7. Germline V gene sequence: CDR1 SNHLY, CDR2 FYNNEI. The CDR3 is made up of 13 amino acids.

The CDR3 spells CASSLDMKGEAFF. DNA of the CDR3: TGTGCCAGCAGCTTAGACATGAAGGGAGAAGCTTTCTTT. The chain employs TRBV7-9 and TRBJ1-1; D is unresolved. V was cut by 1 base and J by 8 bases, with 11 bases left in between. Germline assignment: CDR1 SEHNR and CDR2 FQNEAQ (reference sequence). This CDR3 spans 13 amino acids.

The chain links TRBV20-1 to TRBJ2-5; the D is unclear. The CDR3 contains 13 residues. V was clipped by 6 bases and J by 2 bases, with 13 bases between them. Germline V gene data show CDR1 as DFQATT and CDR2 as SNEGSKA (reference sequence). The CDR3 DNA follows: TGCAGTGCAGGCGAAGACGGGCAAGAGACCCAGTACTTC. This sequence encodes CSAGEDGQETQYF.

This chain connects TRBV29-1 to TRBJ2-7, with D possibly matching TRBD2 (6 bases). Germline V gives CDR1 SQVTM, CDR2 ANQGSEA. Trimming left V 0 bases short and J 3 bases short, with 12 bases between. The CDR3 covers 14 residues. CDR3 sequence: CSVEDRTEGYEQYF. CDR3 coding DNA: TGCAGCGTTGAAGATCGGACGGAGGGCTACGAGCAGTACTTC.

The chain carries TRBV20-1 and TRBJ2-3; a possible D gene is TRBD2 (5 bases). The germline V gene has CDR1 DFQATT and CDR2 SNEGSKA (reference sequence). V shed 6 bases and J shed 1 base, with 17 bases lying between them. CDR3 size: 15 residues. In DNA, the CDR3 is TGCAGTGCCCTGGCCCGGAGCGGACGCACAGATACGCAGTATTTT. It encodes CSALARSGRTDTQYF.

The table lists this clonotype with a few counts. The J gene is TRBJ2-5, the V gene TRBV7-9, with 8 bases aligning to TRBD2. CDR1 is SEHNR and CDR2 is FQNEAQ in the germline V gene (reference sequence). V shed 2 bases, J shed 12 bases, and the junction held 2 bases outside the gene matches. CDR3 size: 11 residues. CDR3 sequence: CASSLMREEYF. As DNA, the CDR3 is TGTGCCAGCAGCTTAATGCGGGAGGAGTACTTC.

The chain combines TRBV29-1 with TRBJ1-1; D gene uncertain. Germline CDR1 SQVTM, CDR2 ANQGSEA. CDR3 length equals 13 residues. The V gene lost 2 bases and the J gene lost 0 bases, with 7 bases spanning the gap. This chain's CDR3 is CSVERRLNTEAFF. Written as DNA, the CDR3 is TGCAGCGTTGAACGCAGGTTGAACACTGAAGCTTTCTTT.

This chain uses TRBV7-9 with TRBJ1-1, with TRBD1 matching 9 bases. Germline CDR1 reads SEHNR; CDR2 reads FQNEAQ (reference sequence). The CDR3 runs 16 residues. The junction had 6 bases not matched to a gene; V was cut back by 3 bases and J by 1 base. The CDR3 here is CASSFALTGGNTEAFF. CDR3 nucleotides: TGTGCCAGCAGCTTCGCTTTGACAGGGGGGAACACTGAAGCTTTCTTT.

The chain carries TRBV6-1 and TRBJ1-1, with 11 nucleotides matching TRBD1. V lost 2 bases to trimming and J lost 8 bases; unmatched junction nucleotides: 7. The CDR3 loop spans 15 amino acids. The germline V gene encodes CDR1 MNHNS and CDR2 SASEGT. The DNA of the CDR3 is TGTGCCAGCAGTGAATCGCGGACAGGGGGCGTAGAAGCTTTCTTT. Protein product: CASSESRTGGVEAFF.

This clonotype was seen a handful of times. This chain links TRBV4-2 with TRBJ2-1; 11 bases line up with TRBD2. V was pared by 1 base and J by 9 bases, with 5 bases of the junction left unmatched. The V gene's germline CDR1 is LGHNA and CDR2 YNFKEQ. This CDR3 comprises 15 residues. The CDR3 nucleotides read TGTGCCAGCAGCCAAGTCACTAGCGGGAGAGGTGAGCAGTTCTTC. It specifies CASSQVTSGRGEQFF.

This sequence joins TRBV11-2 and TRBJ2-1, with 11 bases aligning to TRBD2. The trim removed 5 bases at V and 15 bases at J, leaving 15 bases unmatched. CDR1 is SGHAT, CDR2 FQNNGV, per germline. This CDR3 has 15 residues. The DNA of the CDR3 is TGTGCCAGCAGCGCCGGTAGGCTAGCGGGGGGAGTGCGGTTCTTC. It yields the protein CASSAGRLAGGVRFF.

This clonotype has just a few counts. This chain uses TRBV6-2 or TRBV6-3 with TRBJ2-4; D might be TRBD1 (5 bases). The CDR3 runs to 12 residues. Germline values: CDR1 MNHEY, CDR2 SVGEGT. V lost 6 bases and J 13 bases, leaving 16 bases between the germline ends. CDR3 amino acids: CASSNDSGKQYF. CDR3 nucleotides: TGTGCCAGCAGCAATGACAGTGGCAAGCAGTACTTC.

The chain combines TRBV9 with TRBJ2-5; tentatively, D is TRBD2 (6 bases). Germline loops: CDR1 SGDLS, CDR2 YYNGEE. Trimming took off 0 bases at V and 5 bases at J, with 14 bases between the two ends. This CDR3 has 15 residues. The CDR3 sequence: CASSVASGARETQYF. As DNA, the CDR3 is TGTGCCAGCAGCGTAGCCTCGGGAGCTAGGGAGACCCAGTACTTC.

V usage is TRBV29-1 and J usage is TRBJ2-5; D is undetermined. The V and J ends lost 5 bases and 1 base respectively, with 8 bases between them. CDR1 is SQVTM and CDR2 is ANQGSEA in the germline V gene. This CDR3 is 12 amino acids long. This CDR3 is CSVSIAQETQYF. The CDR3 nucleotides read TGCAGCGTTTCGATAGCCCAAGAGACCCAGTACTTC. Together with reference TRBV29-1 and TRBJ2-5, the CDR3 gives the full variable domain: SAVISQKPSRDICQRGTSLTIQCQVDSQVTMMFWYRQQPGQSLTLIATANQGSEATYESGFVIDKFPISRPNLTFSTLTVSNMSPEDSSIYLCSVSIAQETQYFGPGTRLLVL.

This chain joins TRBV20-1 and TRBJ1-1; D unclear. The length of the CDR3 is 16 residues. V lost 1 base, J lost 5 bases, and 20 bases lay in between. CDR1 and CDR2 from the germline V gene are DFQATT and SNEGSKA (reference sequence). CDR3 amino acids: CSARGLYEPSRTEAFF. CDR3 in DNA: TGCAGTGCTAGAGGGTTGTATGAGCCCAGCAGGACTGAAGCTTTCTTT.

In its sample, this clonotype was seen a few times. The rearrangement uses TRBV20-1 and TRBJ2-1; D is unclear. Looked up from germline, CDR1 is DFQATT and CDR2 is SNEGSKA (reference sequence). V was trimmed by 1 base and J by 6 bases, leaving 10 bases between them. CDR3 length equals 13 residues. The DNA of the CDR3 is TGCAGTGCTAGAGGACAAGTCTTCAATGAGCAGTTCTTC. It yields the protein CSARGQVFNEQFF.

This clonotype appeared a few times. The J gene is TRBJ2-5, the V gene TRBV6-2 or TRBV6-3; 10 nucleotides line up with TRBD1. The assigned J gene may be wrong: the sequence end matches TRBJ2-7 better. From germline, CDR1 is MNHEY and CDR2 SVGEGT. The CDR3 has 17 residues. CDR3 nucleotides: TGTGCCAGCAGTTACACCGGACAGGGGGTGAGGCCCTACGAGCAGTACTTC. This gives the protein CASSYTGQGVRPYEQYF.